This T cell receptor beta chain was found in a study of blood T cell repertoires in COVID-19 (TCRdb year 2020). With respect to the entire study: Samples covering the acute and convalescent phases of COVID-19 were provided by collaborators in the United States, Italy and Spain. Where available, HLA class I and class II types were taken from metadata supplied by the sample provider and were not determined by assay-based typing. The dataset comprised deeply sampled blood TCRbeta repertoires from subjects exposed to, actively infected with, or recovered from COVID-19. The sample metadata nearly always contained a de-identified subject ID, COVID-19 status, age in years and sex. Samples came from the ongoing ImmuneRACE study (first 160 participants) plus 1,254 subjects from 6 global collaborators. The prospective study material was composed of cDNA or gDNA derived from T cells, B-cell-depleted T cells, or PBMCs. A freely available public database, intended as a resource for researchers studying the immune response to SARS-CoV-2, is where the repertoires were released. General study outcomes and caveats: The amount of clinical and demographic metadata varied by source and participant and was provided uncurated.

About this clone itself: This clone's antigen is unknown. No base-level quality is on record; no much larger clone is a single base apart.

The immunoSEQ Assay, a bias-controlled multiplex PCR, was used to amplify TCRbeta CDR3 regions from genomic DNA. As for the original processing: The number of nucleated cells in each sample was estimated by amplification of reference gene primers within the assay. Sequence reads were collapsed and filtered to measure the absolute abundance of every unique TCRbeta CDR3 rearrangement. Productive Simpson clonality was computed per sample as the square root of Simpson's diversity index over productive rearrangements. Imported from immuneACCESS, the table was reduced by TCRdb to in-frame sequences with V and J called. These copies leave out some clones; in studies compared against another copy, an unresolved V gene accounts for under half, and the cause of the remainder is not known. The D gene and trimming were derived from the DNA, and the V and J assignments and clone size from that table. The sample records more than 300,000 clones, 80% to 90% of which are singletons. Under 11% of the sample goes to the ten largest clones.

One collaborating source in Seattle enrolled patients while the patients were actively infected and followed the patients over time throughout the course of disease. Each collaborating institution followed its own protocols to collect whole blood in K2EDTA tubes. Collaborator samples were shipped for TCRbeta analysis as frozen whole blood, isolated PBMCs, or DNA extracted from either sample type. Sequenced material: peripheral blood. The TCR comes from a woman aged 25 to 39 with COVID-19, enrolled during active disease.

CDR3 loop: CASTLGAGWYEQYF. The bases are TGTGCCAGCACTCTGGGGGCAGGGTGGTACGAGCAGTACTTC. The rearranged chain carries TRBV28 and TRBJ2-7, with TRBD1 as a weak D call on 6 bases. The CDR3 numbers 14 residues from cysteine through phenylalanine. The entry retains the CDR3 DNA only, 42 bases that are in frame from base 1. Trimming at the junction amounts to 7 bases on V and 4 bases on J, and the germline ends lie 17 bases apart. CDR1 and CDR2 were assigned from the germline V gene as MDHEN and SYDVKM.